This TCR beta chain stems from a study of patients and donors after allogeneic stem cell transplantation. CDR3 size: 12 residues. MiXCR, applied by TCRdb to the RT-PCR reads, yields one record per CDR3 protein. Of about a million distinct CDR3 sequences in the sample, more than 15% were seen once. The sequenced sample was blood, either unsorted or a sorted T cell fraction (not recorded which). V is TRBV21-1 and J is TRBJ2-1. TRBV21-1 is classified as a pseudogene. The source is a human donor who was either an allogeneic HSCT recipient or a stem cell or donor lymphocyte infusion donor (not recorded which). It is not recorded whose cells these are; they may come from a transplant donor. Written as DNA, the CDR3 is TGTGCCAGCAGCCGAAAGCACAATGAGCAGTTCTTC. Translation gives CASSRKHNEQFF.